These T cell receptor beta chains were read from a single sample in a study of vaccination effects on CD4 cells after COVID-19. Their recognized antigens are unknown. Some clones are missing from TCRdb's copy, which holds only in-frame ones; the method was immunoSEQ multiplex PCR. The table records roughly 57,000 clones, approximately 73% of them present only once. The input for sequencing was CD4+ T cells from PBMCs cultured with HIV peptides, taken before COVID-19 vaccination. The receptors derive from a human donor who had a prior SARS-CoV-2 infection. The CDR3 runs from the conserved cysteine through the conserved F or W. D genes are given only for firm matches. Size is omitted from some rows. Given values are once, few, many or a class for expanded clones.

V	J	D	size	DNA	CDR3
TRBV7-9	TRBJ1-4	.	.	TGTGCCAGCAGTCAGGACAGATGGAATGAAAAACTGTTTTTT	CASSQDRWNEKLFF
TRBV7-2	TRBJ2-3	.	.	TGTGCCAGCAGCTTAGACGGCAGGGCTCGCACAGATACGCAGTATTTT	CASSLDGRARTDTQYF
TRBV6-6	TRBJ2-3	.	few	TGTGCCAGCAGTAGCAGGGGCTACCGCACAGATACGCAGTATTTT	CASSSRGYRTDTQYF
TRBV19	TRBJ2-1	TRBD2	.	TGTGCCAGTAAAGCAATAGCGGGGCGTTACAATGAGCAGTTCTTC	CASKAIAGRYNEQFF
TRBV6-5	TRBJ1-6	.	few	TGTGCCAGCAGGGAGGCAGTATATTCACCCCTCCACTTT	CASREAVYSPLHF
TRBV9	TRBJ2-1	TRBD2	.	TGTGCCAGCAGCAAACGACTAGCGGGAGGATACAATGAGCAGTTCTTC	CASSKRLAGGYNEQFF
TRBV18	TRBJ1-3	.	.	TGTGCCAGCTCACGAAGTGAGGGGGACCCTGGAAACACCATATATTTT	CASSRSEGDPGNTIYF
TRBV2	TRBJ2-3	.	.	TGTGCCAGCAGTGTTCGAGGCATGACAGATACGCAGTATTTT	CASSVRGMTDTQYF
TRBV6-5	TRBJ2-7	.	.	TGTGCCAGCAGTCGCGCACCCCTAAACTACGAGCAGTACTTC	CASSRAPLNYEQYF
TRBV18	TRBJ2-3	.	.	TGTGCCAGCTCACACTGGGACCACACAGATACGCAGTATTTT	CASSHWDHTDTQYF
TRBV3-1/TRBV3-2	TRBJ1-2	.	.	TGTGCCAGCAGGGGCAGGGGAATAAACTATGGCTACACCTTC	CASRGRGINYGYTF
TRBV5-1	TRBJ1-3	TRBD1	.	TGCGCCAGCAGCTTCTCTCCGGGACAGACAAATACTAACATATATTTT	CASSFSPGQTNTNIYF
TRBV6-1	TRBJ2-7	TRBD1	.	TGTGCCAGCAGTGGACAGGGTCACAAGGTCCGCTACGAGCAGTACTTC	CASSGQGHKVRYEQYF
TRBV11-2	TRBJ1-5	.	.	TGTGCCAGCACCACGGGGTGGCCCCAGCATTTT	CASTTGWPQHF
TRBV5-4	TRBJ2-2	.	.	TGTGCCAGCAGCTTGACGGGCGGGGGGGAGCTGTTTTTT	CASSLTGGGELFF
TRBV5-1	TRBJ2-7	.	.	TGCGCCAGCAGCTTGGAGGGGGGCGGCTACGAGCAGTACTTC	CASSLEGGGYEQYF
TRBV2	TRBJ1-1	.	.	TGTGCCAGCACTCCGCAAGTGAACACTGAAGCTTTCTTT	CASTPQVNTEAFF
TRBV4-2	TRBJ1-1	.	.	TGTGCCAGCAGCCAAGGGGGGAACACTGAAGCTTTCTTT	CASSQGGNTEAFF
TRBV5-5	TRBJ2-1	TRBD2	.	TGTGCCAGCGTTTTTAGCGGGAGCTCCTACAATGAGCAGTTCTTC	CASVFSGSSYNEQFF
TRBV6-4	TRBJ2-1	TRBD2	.	TGTGCCAGCAGTGACTCGGGACTAGCGTCCAATGAGCAGTTCTTC	CASSDSGLASNEQFF
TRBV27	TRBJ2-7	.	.	TGTGCCAGCAGCCCCGCCGTTCAACCCTACGAGCAGTACTTC	CASSPAVQPYEQYF
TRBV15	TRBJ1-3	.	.	TGTGCCACCAGCAGAGGAACTAAGGGTGGAAACACCATATATTTT	CATSRGTKGGNTIYF
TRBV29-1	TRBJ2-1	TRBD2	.	TGCAGCGTTGAACTAGCGGGCAACTTTTACTCCTACAATGAGCAGTTCTTC	CSVELAGNFYSYNEQFF
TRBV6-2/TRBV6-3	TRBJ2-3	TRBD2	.	TGTGCCAGCAGTCGCGGGACTAGCGGAAGAACAGATACGCAGTATTTT	CASSRGTSGRTDTQYF
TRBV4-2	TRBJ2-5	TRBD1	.	TGTGCCAGCAGAAGCCGGGACAGGGGGTTGGAGACCCAGTACTTC	CASRSRDRGLETQYF
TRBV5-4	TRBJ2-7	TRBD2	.	TGTGCCAGCAGCAACCGACTAGCGGGAGCCTACGAGCAGTACTTC	CASSNRLAGAYEQYF
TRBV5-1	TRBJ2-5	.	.	TGCGCCAGCAGCCTACAGACAAAGGGAGAGACCCAGTACTTC	CASSLQTKGETQYF
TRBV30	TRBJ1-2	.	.	TGTGCCTGGAGTGTATTCCGGTTGCGCTATGGCTACACCTTC	CAWSVFRLRYGYTF
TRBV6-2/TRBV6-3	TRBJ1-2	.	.	TGTGCCAGCAGTTCCCGAGCCGGGACTCATTACTCCTATGGCTACACCTTC	CASSSRAGTHYSYGYTF
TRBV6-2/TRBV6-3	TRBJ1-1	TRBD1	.	TGTGCCAGCAGTTACGGACAGGTGAACACTGAAGCTTTCTTT	CASSYGQVNTEAFF
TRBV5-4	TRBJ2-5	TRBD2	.	TGTGCCAGCAGCATAACTAGCGGGAGAGAGACCCAGTACTTC	CASSITSGRETQYF
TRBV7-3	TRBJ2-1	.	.	TGTGCCAGCAGCCCCCTTGGTAGCGGATACAATGAGCAGTTCTTC	CASSPLGSGYNEQFF
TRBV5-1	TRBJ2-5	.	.	TGCGCCAGCAGCTTGGTCGGGATTCGGGGAAGCGAGACCCAGTACTTC	CASSLVGIRGSETQYF
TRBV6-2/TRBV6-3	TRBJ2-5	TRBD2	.	TGTGCCAGCAGTATTCTAGCGGGAGGAACCCAGTACTTC	CASSILAGGTQYF
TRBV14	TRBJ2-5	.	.	TGTGCCAGCAGCCAAGTCTGGGCCGAGACCCAGTACTTC	CASSQVWAETQYF
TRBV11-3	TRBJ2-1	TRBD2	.	TGTGCCAGCAGCTTAGGTCTAGCGGGAAATTTTAATGAGCAGTTCTTC	CASSLGLAGNFNEQFF
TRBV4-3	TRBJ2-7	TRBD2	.	TGCGCCAGCAGCCAAGTTATACTAGCGGGATACGAGCAGTACTTC	CASSQVILAGYEQYF
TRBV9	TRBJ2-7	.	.	TGTGCCAGCAGCGCGCGGCCCGACGGGTACGAGCAGTACTTC	CASSARPDGYEQYF
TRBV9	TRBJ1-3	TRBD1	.	TGTGCCAGCAGCGGAACAGGGGGCCGAGGAAACACCATATATTTT	CASSGTGGRGNTIYF
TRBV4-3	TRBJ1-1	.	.	TGCGCCAGCAGCCTAGAACAGGGTTTGGCTGAAGCTTTCTTT	CASSLEQGLAEAFF
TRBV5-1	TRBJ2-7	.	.	TGCGCCAGCAGCTTGGCAGGTTCCCCTCTCGAGCAGTACTTC	CASSLAGSPLEQYF
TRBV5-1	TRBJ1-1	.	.	TGCGCCAGCAGCTTGGACAGGGCAAACACTGAAGCTTTCTTT	CASSLDRANTEAFF
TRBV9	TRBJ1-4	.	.	TGTGCCAGCAGCGTTGGGACCTCCCAAAGTGAAAAACTGTTTTTT	CASSVGTSQSEKLFF
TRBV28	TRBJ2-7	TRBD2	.	TGTGCCAGCAGAACCGGGACTAACTCCTACGAGCAGTACTTC	CASRTGTNSYEQYF
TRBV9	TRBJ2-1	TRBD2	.	TGTGCCAGCAGCGTATCTAGCGGAGTTTACAATGAGCAGTTCTTC	CASSVSSGVYNEQFF
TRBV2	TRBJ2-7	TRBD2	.	TGTGCCAGCAGTGATGCGGGAGGAGGCTACGAGCAGTACTTC	CASSDAGGGYEQYF
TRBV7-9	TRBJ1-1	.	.	TGTGCCAGCAGCTTAGTGATTGGCGGAACTGAAGCTTTCTTT	CASSLVIGGTEAFF
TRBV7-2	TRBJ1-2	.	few	TGTGCCAGCAGCTTAGAGCTGGGGCCCGGCTATGGCTACACCTTC	CASSLELGPGYGYTF
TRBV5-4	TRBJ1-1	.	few	TGTGCCAGCAGCTTCTCAGGGGTGAGCACTGAAGCTTTCTTT	CASSFSGVSTEAFF
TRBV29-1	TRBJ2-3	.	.	TGCAGCGGTGAGGGACAAGCAACTAGCACAGATACGCAGTATTTT	CSGEGQATSTDTQYF
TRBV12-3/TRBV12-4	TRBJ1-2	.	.	TGTGCCAGCAGTGTATACAGGGACGGCTACACCTTC	CASSVYRDGYTF